This TCR beta chain was documented in a study of a mutant IDH1 vaccine in newly diagnosed glioma (dated by TCRdb to about 2021). Background on the whole study: Vaccination started 4-6 weeks after radiotherapy alone, or was given together with temozolomide cycles in the groups whose treatment included chemotherapy. Of the roughly 33 treated patients, approximately 62% were male and approximately 40% were female, and the mean age was about 40 years. Prior to enrollment, patients had been given standard therapy consisting of radiotherapy alone, temozolomide alone, or radiochemotherapy with temozolomide, with the combination given to most patients. The week-35 safety follow-up was designated visit V12, and the week-47 end of study was designated visit V13. Peripheral blood was drawn at six visits: V03 (baseline), V05, V07, V10, V12 and V13. For exploratory analyses, some 24 treated patients had longitudinal TCRB deep sequencing done wherever samples were available.

In the case of this clone: Its target antigen remains unknown. Per-base quality was not reported, and no clone a single base away is much larger than it.

Study-wide conclusions, independent of this receptor: Immune responses induced by the vaccine were seen in roughly 92% of patients across multiple MHC alleles. Pseudoprogression seemed to be unrelated to changes in the top peripheral T cell clonotypes found by TCRB sequencing. The authors noted that analyses of patient blood samples could not be reproduced because of sample limitations. PBMC samples for TCRB deep sequencing were selected based on availability.

This sample's time point label indicates: week 35, safety follow-up. Each vaccine dose, consisting of 300 ug of a 20-mer mutant IDH1 peptide in Montanide, was administered subcutaneously with topical imiquimod. Patients were given eight vaccinations, in weeks 1, 3, 5, 7, 11, 15, 19 and 23, which matched visits V03 through V10. The donors had newly diagnosed IDH1-mutant astrocytomas of WHO grade 3 or 4 that showed loss of nuclear ATRX. The samples were drawn from NOA16, a multicentre, single-arm, open-label phase I trial in Germany that tested a mutant IDH1 peptide vaccine in humans for the first time. Genomic DNA for TCRB sequencing was isolated from EDTA blood with the DNeasy Blood and Tissue Kit. V loses 6 bases, J loses 4 bases, and the germline ends lie 16 bases apart. The CDR1 and CDR2 encoded by the germline V gene are SNHLY and FYNNEI. The CDR3 sequence holds 14 residues, the cysteine and phenylalanine included. Left in the record is the CDR3 DNA by itself, 42 bases read in frame from the first base.

Library generation was performed with the immunoSEQ multiplex PCR assay. The hsTCRB Kit was used according to the manufacturer's protocol to amplify rearranged TCR beta chain sequences. Sequencing of TCRB libraries was carried out on an Illumina MiSeq. The study's own analysis went as follows. The proprietary platform of the kit vendor was used for demultiplexing, trimming and gene mapping. Entries here come from immuneACCESS through TCRdb and include only in-frame sequences with V and J called. Some clones fail to appear in such tables; in the studies checked, an unresolved V gene covers under half of the shortfall, and the cause of the remainder is unknown. That table supplies the V and J calls and clone size; D and trimming were determined from the DNA. A total of 50,000 to 70,000 clones appear in this sample, around four fifths of them only once. The ten largest clones take up less than 4.5% of the sample.

The sequence came from a man aged 25 to 40 with glioma. The source was PBMCs, collected from a glioma patient whose treatment included an IDH1 peptide vaccine. This sequence uses TRBV2 and TRBJ2-7; the D segment could be TRBD1, given 5 matching bases. Here is the DNA: TGTGCCAGCAGCTTACCAGGGCGTCGGTACGAGCAGTACTTC. Translated, it gives CASSLPGRRYEQYF.